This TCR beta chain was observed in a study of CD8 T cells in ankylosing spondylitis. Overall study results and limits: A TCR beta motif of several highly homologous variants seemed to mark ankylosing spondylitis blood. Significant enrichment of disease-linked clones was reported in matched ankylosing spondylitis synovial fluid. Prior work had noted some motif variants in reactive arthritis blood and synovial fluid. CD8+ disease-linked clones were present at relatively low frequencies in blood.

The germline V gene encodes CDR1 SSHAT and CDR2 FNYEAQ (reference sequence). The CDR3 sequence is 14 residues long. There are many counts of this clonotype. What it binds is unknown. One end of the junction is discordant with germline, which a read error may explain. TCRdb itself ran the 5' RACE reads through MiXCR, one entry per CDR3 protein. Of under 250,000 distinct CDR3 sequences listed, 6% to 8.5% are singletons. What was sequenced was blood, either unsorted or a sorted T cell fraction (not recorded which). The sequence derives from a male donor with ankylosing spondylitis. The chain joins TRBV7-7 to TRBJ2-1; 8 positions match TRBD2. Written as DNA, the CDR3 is TGTGCTAGCAGCTTATCCGGGGGGGTAAGCGAGCAGTTCTTC. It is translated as CASSLSGGVSEQFF. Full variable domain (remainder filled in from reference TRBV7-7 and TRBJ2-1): GAGVSQSPRYKVTKRGQDVTLRCDPISSHATLYWYQQALGQGPEFLTYFNYEAQPDKSGLPSDRFSAERPEGSISTLTIQRTEQRDSAMYRCASSLSGGVSEQFFGPGTRLTVL.